This T cell receptor beta chain was captured by sequencing in a study of T cells in Graves' hyperthyroidism and ophthalmopathy. Authors of the study amplified TCR beta CDR3 regions from RNA transcripts. HTBI primers were the set used in a first-round RT-PCR of the TCR CDR3. TCRdb itself ran the multiplex PCR reads through MiXCR, one entry per CDR3 protein. The sample gives 250,000 to 400,000 distinct CDR3 sequences, roughly an eighth of which show up once; approximately 35% is in the top ten. This clonotype has at least ten counts. The sequenced sample was blood. This clonotype was obtained from a woman between 40 and 55 years old with Graves' ophthalmopathy.

Here the CDR3 DNA reads TGTGCCAGTAGTATTTGGGATGGCCGTCTCAATGAGCAGTTCTTC. It codes for CASSIWDGRLNEQFF. The chain has TRBV19 and TRBJ2-1; unclear D gene. V was shortened by 3 bases and J by 6 bases, with 15 bases between the two germline ends. The germline CDR1 and CDR2 sequences are LNHDA and SQIVND (reference sequence). The CDR3 totals 15 residues.